A selection of T cell receptor beta chains follows, all from one sample in a study of early T cells in non-severe SARS-CoV-2 infection. TCRdb re-analysed the 5' RACE reads in MiXCR, keeping a single row per CDR3 protein. The data contain some 61,000 distinct CDR3 sequences, approximately 13% of them seen just once; the ten biggest clones take up about 8.3%. Sequences were obtained from whole blood. These receptors were collected from an adult who was a healthcare worker with PCR-confirmed SARS-CoV-2 infection or an uninfected control (not recorded which). Both conserved end residues are part of each CDR3. D genes are given only for firm matches. For some rows the clone size is stated as once, few or many, or as a class when expanded; others skip it.

CDR3nt | CDR3aa | len | j_gene | abundance | d_gene | v_gene
TGTGCCAGCAGTGAAGTCGGCTCTGGGGCCAACGTCCTGACTTTC | CASSEVGSGANVLTF | 15 | TRBJ2-6 | few | - | TRBV2
TGTGCCAGCAGCCAACAAACTAGAACCGGTACAGATACGCAGTATTTT | CASSQQTRTGTDTQYF | 16 | TRBJ2-3 | - | - | TRBV3-1
TGTGCCAGCAGTGCCTCGAACTTGCCAGGTACCTCCACAGATACGCAGTATTTT | CASSASNLPGTSTDTQYF | 18 | TRBJ2-3 | many | - | TRBV6-1
TGTGCCAGCAGCCCCGGACTAGCGGGAGCTCGCGAAGAGACCCAGTACTTC | CASSPGLAGAREETQYF | 17 | TRBJ2-5 | many | TRBD2 | TRBV3-1
TGTGCCAGCAGGAACAGGGGCCAGACCGGGGAGCTGTTTTTT | CASRNRGQTGELFF | 14 | TRBJ2-2 | many | TRBD1 | TRBV12-3/TRBV12-4
TGTGCCAGCGGTAGGGGGACTAATTCACCCCTCCACTTT | CASGRGTNSPLHF | 13 | TRBJ1-6 | - | - | TRBV6-5
TGTGCCAGCAGTGAATATAGGGGGGAGTCAGATACGCAGTATTTT | CASSEYRGESDTQYF | 15 | TRBJ2-3 | - | - | TRBV25-1
TGCAGTGCTAGCGGGGTAAGCTCCTACAATGAGCAGTTCTTC | CSASGVSSYNEQFF | 14 | TRBJ2-1 | many | - | TRBV20-1
TGTGCCAGCAGTTCGACAGGGGGCGGTGAAAAACTGTTTTTT | CASSSTGGGEKLFF | 14 | TRBJ1-4 | few | TRBD1 | TRBV28
TGTGCCAGCAGCCAAGGGACACAGTCTGGGGGCTACACCTTC | CASSQGTQSGGYTF | 14 | TRBJ1-2 | many | - | TRBV3-1